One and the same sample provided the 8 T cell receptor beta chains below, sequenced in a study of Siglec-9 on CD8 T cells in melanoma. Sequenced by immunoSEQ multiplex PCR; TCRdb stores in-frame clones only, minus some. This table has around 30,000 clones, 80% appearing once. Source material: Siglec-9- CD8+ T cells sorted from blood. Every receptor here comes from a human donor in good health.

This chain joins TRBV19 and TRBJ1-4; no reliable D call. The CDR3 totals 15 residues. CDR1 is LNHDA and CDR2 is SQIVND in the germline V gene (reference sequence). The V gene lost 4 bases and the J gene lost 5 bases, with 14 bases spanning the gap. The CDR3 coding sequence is TGTGCCAGTAGTACCCAGGAGGTAAACAATGAAAAACTGTTTTTT. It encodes CASSTQEVNNEKLFF.

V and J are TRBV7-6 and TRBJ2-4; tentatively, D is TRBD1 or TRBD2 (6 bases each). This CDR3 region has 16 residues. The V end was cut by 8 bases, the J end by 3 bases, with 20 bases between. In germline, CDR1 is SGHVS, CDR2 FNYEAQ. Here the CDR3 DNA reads TGTGCCAGCGGGAACGGGGCAGGGGAGGACAAAAACATTCAGTACTTC. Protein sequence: CASGNGAGEDKNIQYF.

The CDR3 sequence is CASSLEQGLNYGYTF. The CDR3 bases are TGTGCCAGCAGCTTAGAACAGGGACTCAACTATGGCTACACCTTC. This chain joins TRBV11-2 and TRBJ1-2, with D perhaps TRBD1 (6 bases). V was clipped by 0 bases and J by 2 bases, with 10 bases between them. The CDR3 runs 15 residues. The germline V gene has CDR1 SGHAT and CDR2 FQNNGV. Looking up the rest from reference TRBV11-2 and TRBJ1-2 gives the full variable domain: EAGVAQSPRYKIIEKRQSVAFWCNPISGHATLYWYQQILGQGPKLLIQFQNNGVVDDSQLPKDRFSAERLKGVDSTLKIQPAKLEDSAVYLCASSLEQGLNYGYTFGSGTRLTVV.

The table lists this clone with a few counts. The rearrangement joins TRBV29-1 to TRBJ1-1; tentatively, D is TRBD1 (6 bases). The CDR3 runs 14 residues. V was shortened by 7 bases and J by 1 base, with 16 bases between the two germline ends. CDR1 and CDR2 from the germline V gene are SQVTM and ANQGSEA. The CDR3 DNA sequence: TGCAGCGCCTACACAGGGTATGCGAACACTGAAGCTTTCTTT. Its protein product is CSAYTGYANTEAFF.

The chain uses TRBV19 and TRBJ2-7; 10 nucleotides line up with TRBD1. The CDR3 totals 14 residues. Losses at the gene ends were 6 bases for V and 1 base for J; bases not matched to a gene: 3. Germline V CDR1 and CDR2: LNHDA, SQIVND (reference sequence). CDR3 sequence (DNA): TGTGCCAGTAGCAGGACAGGGGGGTCCTACGAGCAGTACGTC. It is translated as CASSRTGGSYEQYV.

CDR3 sequence reads: CASSQGGDSDSYEQYF. The CDR3 nucleotides read TGTGCCAGCAGCCAAGGAGGGGACAGTGACTCCTACGAGCAGTACTTC. The V gene is TRBV4-2, the J gene TRBJ2-7; the match to TRBD1 covers 7 bases. From germline, CDR1 is LGHNA and CDR2 YNFKEQ. The CDR3 consists of 16 residues. With 1 base clipped from V and 0 bases from J, the junction kept 6 bases outside the gene matches.

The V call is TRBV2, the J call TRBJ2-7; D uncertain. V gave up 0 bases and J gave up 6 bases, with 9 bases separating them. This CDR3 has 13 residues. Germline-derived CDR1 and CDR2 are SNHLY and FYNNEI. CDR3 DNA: TGTGCCAGCAGTGAAGCTCCAGCCCCCGAGCAGTACTTC. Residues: CASSEAPAPEQYF.

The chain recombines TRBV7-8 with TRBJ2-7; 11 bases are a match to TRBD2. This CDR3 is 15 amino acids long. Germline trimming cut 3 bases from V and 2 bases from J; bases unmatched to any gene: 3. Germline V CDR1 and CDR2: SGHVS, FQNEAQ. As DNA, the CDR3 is TGTGCCAGCAGCTTCACTAGCGGGGGTACCTACGAGCAGTACTTC. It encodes CASSFTSGGTYEQYF.